This is a list of T cell receptor beta chains from one sample in a study of blood T cell repertoires in COVID-19. Sequencing was performed with immunoSEQ multiplex PCR; in TCRdb, only in-frame clones are kept and a portion is missing. The table shows around 130,000 clones, with 80% to 90% occurring only once. Sequencing used peripheral blood. The receptors were gathered from a human donor in a cohort sampled during active COVID-19. Both conserved end residues are part of each CDR3. A D gene is named only where the DNA matches it firmly. The size entry is marked missing in some rows and otherwise reads once, few, many or a size class.

clone size: -
V gene: TRBV11-3
J gene: TRBJ1-1
D gene: -
CDR3 DNA: TGTGCCAGCAGCTACTCTCTGCGGATCTCTATGAACACTGAAGCTTTCTTT
CDR3 protein: CASSYSLRISMNTEAFF

clone size: -
V gene: TRBV27
J gene: TRBJ1-6
D gene: -
CDR3 DNA: TGTGCCAGCACCGGGGAGGTTCAGGGCGGTTCACCCCTCCACTTT
CDR3 protein: CASTGEVQGGSPLHF

clone size: -
V gene: TRBV7-9
J gene: TRBJ1-2
D gene: TRBD1
CDR3 DNA: TGTGCCAGCAGCTGGGACAGGGACGGCTACACCTTC
CDR3 protein: CASSWDRDGYTF

clone size: -
V gene: TRBV2
J gene: TRBJ1-4
D gene: TRBD1
CDR3 DNA: TGTGCCAGCAGCGGACAGGGGAAGGATGAAAAACTGTTTTTT
CDR3 protein: CASSGQGKDEKLFF

clone size: -
V gene: TRBV29-1
J gene: TRBJ2-7
D gene: -
CDR3 DNA: TGCAGCGCTTGGACACAATCCTCCTACGAGCAGTACTTC
CDR3 protein: CSAWTQSSYEQYF

clone size: once
V gene: TRBV9
J gene: TRBJ1-4
D gene: -
CDR3 DNA: TGTGCCAGCAGCCCGACTGCAACTAATGAAAAACTGTTTTTT
CDR3 protein: CASSPTATNEKLFF

clone size: -
V gene: TRBV6-5
J gene: TRBJ2-7
D gene: TRBD2
CDR3 DNA: TGTGCCCGCAGGGGGGCGGGAGGGAAGGGTGAGCAGTACTTC
CDR3 protein: CARRGAGGKGEQYF

clone size: -
V gene: TRBV5-1
J gene: TRBJ2-7
D gene: TRBD1
CDR3 DNA: TGCGCCAGTGGGGAAGGGACAGGGAATTACGAGCAGTACTTC
CDR3 protein: CASGEGTGNYEQYF

clone size: -
V gene: TRBV28
J gene: TRBJ1-1
D gene: -
CDR3 DNA: TGTGCCAGCAGTGTCAGGGGTACTGAAGCTTTCTTT
CDR3 protein: CASSVRGTEAFF

clone size: -
V gene: TRBV18
J gene: TRBJ1-5
D gene: TRBD1
CDR3 DNA: TGTGCCAGCTCACCTGGGACAGATCAGCCCCAGCATTTT
CDR3 protein: CASSPGTDQPQHF

clone size: -
V gene: TRBV18
J gene: TRBJ1-2
D gene: -
CDR3 DNA: TGTGCCAGCTCACCCGAGCTAGGTGGCTACACCTTC
CDR3 protein: CASSPELGGYTF

clone size: -
V gene: TRBV23-1
J gene: TRBJ1-5
D gene: -
CDR3 DNA: TGCGCCAGCAGCAGGAACCCTTATAGCAATCAGCCCCAGCATTTT
CDR3 protein: CASSRNPYSNQPQHF

clone size: -
V gene: TRBV10-1
J gene: TRBJ2-7
D gene: TRBD1
CDR3 DNA: TGCGCCAGCAAAGAGGGACAGGGATCCTACGAGCAGTACTTC
CDR3 protein: CASKEGQGSYEQYF

clone size: -
V gene: TRBV18
J gene: TRBJ1-5
D gene: -
CDR3 DNA: TGTGCCAGCTCACCACTCGGGTCGGGCAATCAGCCCCAGCATTTT
CDR3 protein: CASSPLGSGNQPQHF

clone size: -
V gene: TRBV5-1
J gene: TRBJ2-2
D gene: TRBD2
CDR3 DNA: TGCGCCAGCAGCTTGGCTAGCGGGGGGGCGAGATGGACCGGGGAGCTGTTTTTT
CDR3 protein: CASSLASGGARWTGELFF

clone size: once
V gene: TRBV10-3
J gene: TRBJ2-5
D gene: TRBD2
CDR3 DNA: TGTGCCATCAGGACTAGCGGGCCACAAGAGACCCAGTACTTC
CDR3 protein: CAIRTSGPQETQYF

clone size: -
V gene: TRBV3-1/TRBV3-2
J gene: TRBJ2-7
D gene: -
CDR3 DNA: TGTGCCAGCAGCCAAGAACGGTACGAGCAGTACTTC
CDR3 protein: CASSQERYEQYF

clone size: few
V gene: TRBV12-3/TRBV12-4
J gene: TRBJ1-1
D gene: -
CDR3 DNA: TGTGCCAGCAGTTTCGGGATGAACACTGAAGCTTTCTTT
CDR3 protein: CASSFGMNTEAFF

clone size: -
V gene: TRBV19
J gene: TRBJ2-2
D gene: -
CDR3 DNA: TGTGCCAGTAGTGCACAGGGAGGGACCGGGGAGCTGTTTTTT
CDR3 protein: CASSAQGGTGELFF

clone size: -
V gene: TRBV5-8
J gene: TRBJ1-6
D gene: -
CDR3 DNA: TGTGCCAGCAGCTCGTCGCGGAACTCCTATAATTCACCCCTCCACTTT
CDR3 protein: CASSSSRNSYNSPLHF

clone size: -
V gene: TRBV18
J gene: TRBJ2-1
D gene: TRBD1
CDR3 DNA: TGTGCCAGCTCACCAGGGACAGAAAACAATGAGCAGTTCTTC
CDR3 protein: CASSPGTENNEQFF

clone size: -
V gene: TRBV13
J gene: TRBJ2-7
D gene: TRBD2
CDR3 DNA: TGTGCCAGCAGCCCCCTGAGCGGGGGGGCGTACGAGCAGTACTTC
CDR3 protein: CASSPLSGGAYEQYF

clone size: -
V gene: TRBV5-1
J gene: TRBJ2-3
D gene: -
CDR3 DNA: TGCGCCAGCAGCTCGGAGGCGGGGGCTACAGATACGCAGTATTTT
CDR3 protein: CASSSEAGATDTQYF

clone size: -
V gene: TRBV5-1
J gene: TRBJ2-5
D gene: TRBD2
CDR3 DNA: TGCGCCAGCGCCCGCCTTTCTGCGGGGGGCTCTTTTGAGACCCAGTACTTC
CDR3 protein: CASARLSAGGSFETQYF

clone size: -
V gene: TRBV5-1
J gene: TRBJ2-2
D gene: TRBD2
CDR3 DNA: TGCGCCAGCAGCTTGGCGGAGGCGGGGGGCACCGGGGAGCTGTTTTTT
CDR3 protein: CASSLAEAGGTGELFF

clone size: -
V gene: TRBV7-9
J gene: TRBJ2-7
D gene: TRBD2
CDR3 DNA: TGTGCCAGCACCCGGGGGGGGGCCTTCTACGAGCAGTACTTC
CDR3 protein: CASTRGGAFYEQYF

clone size: -
V gene: TRBV7-9
J gene: TRBJ1-4
D gene: -
CDR3 DNA: TGTGCCAGCAGCCCAGGGGTCGAGGGTAATGAAAAACTGTTTTTT
CDR3 protein: CASSPGVEGNEKLFF

clone size: -
V gene: TRBV10-3
J gene: TRBJ1-5
D gene: -
CDR3 DNA: TGTGCCATCAGTGCAGTGGGGGCGAATCAGCCCCAGCATTTT
CDR3 protein: CAISAVGANQPQHF

clone size: once
V gene: TRBV12-3/TRBV12-4
J gene: TRBJ2-5
D gene: -
CDR3 DNA: TGTGCCAGCAGTTTTGAGGGGGGGAAGACCCAGTACTTC
CDR3 protein: CASSFEGGKTQYF

clone size: -
V gene: TRBV7-8
J gene: TRBJ1-1
D gene: -
CDR3 DNA: TGTGCCAGCAGCTTAGGCACAGCTAACCCTGAAGCTTTCTTT
CDR3 protein: CASSLGTANPEAFF

clone size: -
V gene: TRBV3-1/TRBV3-2
J gene: TRBJ2-5
D gene: -
CDR3 DNA: TGTGCCAGCAGCCAAGCTTGGCAGGGAGGTCAAGAGACCCAGTACTTC
CDR3 protein: CASSQAWQGGQETQYF

clone size: -
V gene: TRBV28
J gene: TRBJ2-7
D gene: -
CDR3 DNA: TGTGCCAGCAGGGGGAGCTCCTACGAGCAGTACTTC
CDR3 protein: CASRGSSYEQYF

clone size: -
V gene: TRBV5-6
J gene: TRBJ2-1
D gene: TRBD2
CDR3 DNA: TGTGCCAGCAGCTTGGGTAGCGGGGCCTACAATGAGCAGTTCTTC
CDR3 protein: CASSLGSGAYNEQFF

clone size: -
V gene: TRBV27
J gene: TRBJ2-2
D gene: TRBD1
CDR3 DNA: TGTGCCAGCAGTTCCCGGGACAGGGGCCCAGGGAACACCGGGGAGCTGTTTTTT
CDR3 protein: CASSSRDRGPGNTGELFF

clone size: -
V gene: TRBV7-2
J gene: TRBJ1-1
D gene: -
CDR3 DNA: TGTGCCAGCAGCTTAGCGGGGGCTGCCTTATCCGCTTTCTTT
CDR3 protein: CASSLAGAALSAFF

clone size: once
V gene: TRBV11-2
J gene: TRBJ1-2
D gene: -
CDR3 DNA: TGTGCCAGCAGCTTAGTTTCGCAGGGCTATGGCTACACCTTC
CDR3 protein: CASSLVSQGYGYTF

clone size: -
V gene: TRBV6-6
J gene: TRBJ2-2
D gene: -
CDR3 DNA: TGTGCCAGCAGTCGACGATCAGGGGTAGAGACCGGGGAGCTGTTTTTT
CDR3 protein: CASSRRSGVETGELFF

clone size: -
V gene: TRBV2
J gene: TRBJ1-6
D gene: -
CDR3 DNA: TGTGCCAGCAGTGAAGGGGAGAACTATAATTCACCCCTCCACTTT
CDR3 protein: CASSEGENYNSPLHF

clone size: -
V gene: TRBV6-2/TRBV6-3
J gene: TRBJ2-5
D gene: -
CDR3 DNA: TGTGCCAGCACCCCCGCGGGTCCCGACCAAGAGACCCAGTACTTC
CDR3 protein: CASTPAGPDQETQYF

clone size: -
V gene: TRBV9
J gene: TRBJ2-7
D gene: TRBD2
CDR3 DNA: TGTGCCAGCAGCGGAGGGCCTAGCGGGTCCTACGAGCAGTACTTC
CDR3 protein: CASSGGPSGSYEQYF

clone size: -
V gene: TRBV2
J gene: TRBJ1-1
D gene: -
CDR3 DNA: TGTGCCAGCAGTGCCGGGATATTGAACACTGAAGCTTTCTTT
CDR3 protein: CASSAGILNTEAFF

clone size: -
V gene: TRBV7-2
J gene: TRBJ2-7
D gene: TRBD1
CDR3 DNA: TGTGCCAGCAGCTGGACAGGACCCTCCTACGAGCAGTACTTC
CDR3 protein: CASSWTGPSYEQYF

clone size: -
V gene: TRBV5-1
J gene: TRBJ1-2
D gene: TRBD1
CDR3 DNA: TGCGCCAGCAGTCCCGCGGCACAGGGGTATGGCTACACCTTC
CDR3 protein: CASSPAAQGYGYTF

clone size: once
V gene: TRBV4-1
J gene: TRBJ1-4
D gene: TRBD1
CDR3 DNA: TGCGCCAGCAGCCAAGACAGGGGGAGTGAAAAACTGTTTTTT
CDR3 protein: CASSQDRGSEKLFF

clone size: once
V gene: TRBV10-2
J gene: TRBJ2-3
D gene: -
CDR3 DNA: TGCGCCAGCATCGCCCGGCTAGCCTCAGATACGCAGTATTTT
CDR3 protein: CASIARLASDTQYF

clone size: -
V gene: TRBV5-8
J gene: TRBJ1-1
D gene: -
CDR3 DNA: TGTGCCAGCAGCTTGGCCACACTTCTCGGGGACACTGAAGCTTTCTTT
CDR3 protein: CASSLATLLGDTEAFF

clone size: -
V gene: TRBV24-1
J gene: TRBJ2-2
D gene: -
CDR3 DNA: TGTGCCACCAGTGAACCAGGGTCCGGGGAGCTGTTTTTT
CDR3 protein: CATSEPGSGELFF

clone size: -
V gene: TRBV7-2
J gene: TRBJ2-5
D gene: -
CDR3 DNA: TGTGCCAGCAGCTCCACGGAGCTACAAGAGACCCAGTACTTC
CDR3 protein: CASSSTELQETQYF

clone size: -
V gene: TRBV3-1/TRBV3-2
J gene: TRBJ2-5
D gene: -
CDR3 DNA: TGTGCCAGCAGCCAGGAGCGGTCAGGGACCCAGTACTTC
CDR3 protein: CASSQERSGTQYF